Presented here are 19 T cell receptor beta chains from one specimen sequenced in a study of blood T cells in healthy people across ages. Next came a second PCR, run for about 6 to 12 cycles, which used a sample-barcoded 5' primer along with a J-beta primer mix. Each CDR3 protein is one row after TCRdb ran MiXCR on the 5' RACE reads. The table has around 1,000,000 distinct CDR3 sequences, about 23% seen once. These same records also appear under a second study, on T cells of mothers and their children.

Specimen: blood. These receptors came from a girl aged 2 to 10 in good health.

In its sample, this clonotype was seen a few times. The chain combines TRBV2 with TRBJ2-1; 12 nucleotides align to TRBD2. The CDR3 extends over 14 amino acids. V dropped 6 bases and J dropped 5; count of bases not matched to a gene: 2. CDR1 and CDR2 (germline): SNHLY, FYNNEI. This chain's CDR3 is CASRTSGSDNEQFF. The CDR3 nucleotides are TGTGCCAGCAGGACTAGCGGGAGCGACAATGAGCAGTTCTTC.

A note on this clonotype: The CDR3 ends on some other residue instead of the conserved phenylalanine or tryptophan, so this is likely a read error. V and J are TRBV4-3 and TRBJ2-5; D is undetermined. The CDR3 extends over 14 amino acids. Trimming shortened V by 0 bases and J by 4 bases, and 9 bases separated the two germline ends. CDR1 and CDR2 (germline): LGHNA, YSLEER. CDR3 amino acids: CASSQDHPGETQYS. CDR3 nucleotides: TGCGCCAGCAGCCAAGATCACCCGGGAGAGACCCAGTACTCC.

This sequence joins TRBV12-3 or TRBV12-4 and TRBJ2-1; 12 nucleotides align to TRBD2. With 7 bases clipped from V and 3 bases from J, the junction kept 7 bases outside the gene matches. The CDR3 has 16 amino acids. The CDR3 region has the DNA TGTGCCAGCAAACCTAGCGGGAGGGGGGGCTACAATGAGCAGTTCTTC. Translated, it gives CASKPSGRGGYNEQFF.

This clonotype was detected only a few times. V gene TRBV7-9 combines with J gene TRBJ2-2; 9 bases agree with TRBD1. The CDR3 is 16 residues long. The germline CDR1 and CDR2 sequences are SEHNR and FQNEAQ (reference sequence). Trimming took 5 bases from V and 4 from J; bases not matched to a gene: 8. CDR3 nucleotide sequence: TGTGCCAGCAGCCACATAGGGACAGGGCCCACCGGGGAGCTGTTTTTT. Residues: CASSHIGTGPTGELFF.

This clonotype came up once. The V and J genes are TRBV5-1 and TRBJ1-1; 7 bases are a match to TRBD1. This CDR3 spans 14 amino acids. The germline V gene encodes CDR1 SGHRS and CDR2 YFSETQ. V trimming: 4 bases; J trimming: 4 bases; junction bases outside the gene matches: 7. The CDR3 sequence: CASSTGQDGTEAFF. As DNA, the CDR3 is TGCGCCAGCAGCACCGGACAGGACGGCACTGAAGCTTTCTTT.

The chain combines TRBV7-2 with TRBJ1-1; D remains unclear. V lost 6 bases to trimming and J lost 4 bases, with 12 bases between them. The CDR3 spans 13 residues. Germline V gene lookup returns CDR1 SGHTA and CDR2 FQGNSA. CDR3 residues: CASRLKGGTEAFF. The CDR3 region has the DNA TGTGCCAGCAGATTAAAAGGAGGCACTGAAGCTTTCTTT.

CDR3 residues: CASSFWGRGANVLTF. DNA for the CDR3: TGTGCCAGCAGTTTTTGGGGGCGAGGGGCCAACGTCCTGACTTTC. The rearrangement joins TRBV12-3 or TRBV12-4 to TRBJ2-6; possibly TRBD1 for D (6 bases). The length of the CDR3 is 15 residues. Trimming removed 3 bases at V and 4 bases at J, with 10 bases between.

This clonotype has ten or more counts. The V gene is TRBV4-2, the J gene TRBJ2-1; D not certain. Looked up from germline, CDR1 is LGHNA and CDR2 is YNFKEQ. The V end was cut by 3 bases, the J end by 7 bases, with 16 bases between. The CDR3 is made up of 15 amino acids. CDR3: CASSHPTAGPNEQFF. Here the CDR3 DNA reads TGTGCCAGCAGCCACCCGACTGCCGGACCGAATGAGCAGTTCTTC.

This clonotype showed up just a few times. This rearrangement joins TRBV25-1 to TRBJ2-7; D tentatively fits TRBD1 or TRBD2 (6 bases each). V was trimmed by 6 bases and J by 4 bases, leaving 19 bases between them. The CDR3 consists of 15 residues. Germline assignment: CDR1 MGHDK and CDR2 SYGVNS. The CDR3, as DNA: TGTGCCAGCAGGAAGGACAGCCCCGGGGGTTACGAGCAGTACTTC. It encodes CASRKDSPGGYEQYF.

This clonotype showed up just a few times. CDR3 residues: CASSLEVPPYEQYF. In DNA form, the CDR3 reads TGCGCCAGCAGCTTAGAGGTCCCCCCCTACGAGCAGTACTTC. The rearrangement joins TRBV5-1 to TRBJ2-7, with unresolved D. This CDR3 has 14 residues. V was trimmed by 2 bases and J by 2 bases, leaving 11 bases between them. CDR1 and CDR2 (germline): SGHRS, YFSETQ.

CDR3 nucleotides: TGCAGCGTTGAAGAGGAGACAGGGGTCTCCTACGAGCAGTACTTC. Its translation: CSVEEETGVSYEQYF. V is TRBV29-1 and J is TRBJ2-7; 8 nucleotides line up with TRBD1. Germline V lookup: CDR1 SQVTM, CDR2 ANQGSEA. With 0 bases clipped from V and 0 bases from J, the junction kept 4 bases outside the gene matches. The CDR3 is 15 residues long.

This sequence joins TRBV12-3 or TRBV12-4 and TRBJ2-7, with D perhaps TRBD1 (6 bases). This CDR3 is built from 13 residues. Trimming shortened V by 2 bases and J by 3 bases, and 8 bases separated the two germline ends. CDR3 in DNA: TGTGCCAGCAGTTTAAACAGGGTCTACGAGCAGTACTTC. The encoded protein is CASSLNRVYEQYF.

This clonotype was seen a few times. The rearrangement uses TRBV9 and TRBJ2-1; D may be TRBD2 (7 bases). The V gene's germline CDR1 is SGDLS and CDR2 YYNGEE. CDR3 size: 16 residues. V was cut by 0 bases and J by 2 bases, with 12 bases left in between. Here the CDR3 reads CASSVGGGAPYNEQFF. As DNA, the CDR3 is TGTGCCAGCAGCGTAGGAGGGGGGGCTCCCTACAATGAGCAGTTCTTC.

The table lists this clonotype with a few counts. This chain connects TRBV11-2 to TRBJ2-5; unclear D gene. Germline CDR1 SGHAT, CDR2 FQNNGV. The CDR3 is made up of 14 amino acids. Trimming took 1 base from V and 4 from J, leaving 10 bases between them. CDR3 coding DNA: TGTGCCAGCAGCTTAGTGGTGGGGTCAGAGACCCAGTACTTC. Translating it yields CASSLVVGSETQYF.

This clonotype was picked up a small number of times. The chain recombines TRBV12-3 or TRBV12-4 with TRBJ2-5; 7 bases agree with TRBD2. CDR3 length: 15 residues. The trim removed 6 bases at V and 5 bases at J, leaving 12 bases unmatched. CDR3 nucleotide sequence: TGTGCCAGCAGACCTAATCTGGGAGGGAGCGAGACCCAGTACTTC. Its translation is CASRPNLGGSETQYF.

This chain uses TRBV12-3 or TRBV12-4 with TRBJ2-5; the D gene is possibly TRBD1 (5 bases). The CDR3 is made up of 17 amino acids. The ends were cut back, 6 bases at V and 4 bases at J, with 24 bases in the middle. In nucleotides, the CDR3 is TGTGCCAGCAGCCCCGACAGAAGGGGCGCAAGGTCAGAGACCCAGTACTTC. Amino acids: CASSPDRRGARSETQYF.

The chain carries TRBV6-1 and TRBJ1-2; D not resolved. The CDR3 extends over 13 amino acids. CDR1 is MNHNS and CDR2 is SASEGT in the germline V gene. V was clipped by 4 bases and J by 6 bases, with 12 bases between them. CDR3 residues: CASSGDIIHGYTF. The CDR3 DNA follows: TGTGCCAGCAGTGGCGACATCATTCATGGCTACACCTTC.

The V gene is TRBV27, the J gene TRBJ1-1, with D tentatively TRBD1 (5 bases). The length of the CDR3 is 17 residues. Trimming took off 5 bases at V and 0 bases at J, with 19 bases between the two ends. CDR1 and CDR2 (germline): MNHEY, SMNVEV (reference sequence). The CDR3 nucleotides are TGTGCCAGCAGTCCCCTCCCCGGGACCCGGATGAACACTGAAGCTTTCTTT. Translating it yields CASSPLPGTRMNTEAFF.

The V call is TRBV11-2, the J call TRBJ2-1; D is unclear. V was cut by 1 base and J by 9 bases, with 13 bases left in between. Germline V lookup: CDR1 SGHAT, CDR2 FQNNGV. CDR3 length: 14 amino acids. CDR3 region: CASSLAPAIGEQFF. The CDR3 DNA follows: TGTGCCAGCAGCTTAGCTCCTGCGATAGGTGAGCAGTTCTTC.